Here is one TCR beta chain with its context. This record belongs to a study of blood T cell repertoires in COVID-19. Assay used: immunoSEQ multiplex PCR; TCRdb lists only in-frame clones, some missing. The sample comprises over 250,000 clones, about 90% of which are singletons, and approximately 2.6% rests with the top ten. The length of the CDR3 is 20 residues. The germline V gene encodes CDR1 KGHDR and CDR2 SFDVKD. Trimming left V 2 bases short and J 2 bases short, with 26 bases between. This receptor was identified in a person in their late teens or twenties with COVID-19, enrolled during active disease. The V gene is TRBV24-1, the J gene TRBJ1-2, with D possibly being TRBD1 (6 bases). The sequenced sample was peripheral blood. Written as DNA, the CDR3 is TGTGCCACCAGTGATTCCAAGTATAAGCCGGGACACCTGGGGAACTATGGCTACACCTTC. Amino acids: CATSDSKYKPGHLGNYGYTF.